A single sample is the source of the 23 T cell receptor beta chains below, sequenced in a study of technical replicates of blood from a few donors. Assay: immunoSEQ multiplex PCR; the TCRdb copy retains only in-frame clones and omits some. The profile shows roughly 79,000 clones, about 92% of them singletons. Sample: T cells isolated from PBMCs. These receptors all come from a human donor in good health.

The genes are TRBV6-1 and TRBJ1-5, with 10 bases that match TRBD1. Germline CDR1 is MNHNS and CDR2 is SASEGT. CDR3 length equals 15 residues. The V segment lost 10 bases and the J segment 2 bases; nucleotides outside the gene matches: 8. The CDR3 here is CANGTGDLGNQPQHF. The CDR3 bases are TGTGCCAACGGGACAGGGGACTTAGGCAATCAGCCCCAGCATTTT.

The CDR3 region has the DNA TGTGCCAGCAGCTTGGGGACTATTAATGAGCAGTTCTTC. It translates to CASSLGTINEQFF. This chain links TRBV5-4 with TRBJ2-1; possible D gene TRBD2, 6 bases. This CDR3 has 13 amino acids. Germline V gene lookup returns CDR1 SGHNT and CDR2 YYREEE (reference sequence). V was cut by 0 bases and J by 7 bases, with 8 bases left in between.

This chain links TRBV9 with TRBJ2-7; TRBD2 matches 9 bases. This CDR3 spans 17 amino acids. Trimming cost V 3 bases and J 4 bases; bases outside gene matches: 14. Germline V gene sequence: CDR1 SGDLS, CDR2 YYNGEE. The CDR3 nucleotides are TGTGCCAGCAGCGCTCGATTCGCGGGAGGGCCCAAGTACGAGCAGTACTTC. Amino acids: CASSARFAGGPKYEQYF.

The rearrangement uses TRBV7-8 and TRBJ2-5, with D perhaps matching TRBD1 (6 bases). This CDR3 has 16 residues. Trimming removed 5 bases at V and 4 bases at J, with 20 bases between. The germline gives CDR1 SGHVS, CDR2 FQNEAQ. DNA for the CDR3: TGTGCCAGCAGCCCACCAACAGGCAGGGGCGGAGAGACCCAGTACTTC. Protein product: CASSPPTGRGGETQYF.

The V and J genes are TRBV2 and TRBJ2-1; D is unclear. The V gene lost 9 bases and the J gene lost 0 bases, with 9 bases spanning the gap. The CDR3 has 13 residues. Germline V gene sequence: CDR1 SNHLY, CDR2 FYNNEI. DNA of the CDR3: TGTGCCAGTACCGGGTTCTCCTACAATGAGCAGTTCTTC. Translating it yields CASTGFSYNEQFF. Complete variable domain (other parts from reference TRBV2 and TRBJ2-1): EPEVTQTPSHQVTQMGQEVILRCVPISNHLYFYWYRQILGQKVEFLVSFYNNEISEKSEIFDDQFSVERPDGSNFTLKIRSTKLEDSAMYFCASTGFSYNEQFFGPGTRLTVL.

This chain links TRBV7-2 with TRBJ2-5, with no clear D. The length of the CDR3 is 11 residues. Trimming left V 4 bases short and J 5 bases short, with 5 bases between. Germline lookup yields CDR1 SGHTA and CDR2 FQGNSA. The CDR3 sequence is CASSSVETQYF. The CDR3 nucleotides are TGTGCCAGCAGCTCCGTGGAGACCCAGTACTTC.

The chain links TRBV29-1 to TRBJ2-3; 11 positions agree with TRBD1. This CDR3 comprises 13 residues. J lost 3 bases, V lost 6 bases, and 2 bases had no gene match. Germline CDR1 is SQVTM and CDR2 is ANQGSEA. CDR3 in amino acids: CSVDRGLTDTQYF. The CDR3 DNA is TGCAGCGTGGACAGGGGGCTTACAGATACGCAGTATTTT.

V usage is TRBV15 and J usage is TRBJ2-7, with 9 bases that match TRBD1. In germline, CDR1 is LNHNV, CDR2 YYDKDF (reference sequence). The CDR3 length is 15 residues. V shed 5 bases and J 6 bases; nucleotides not matched to a gene: 11. The CDR3 DNA sequence: TGTGCCACCAGCGCCCGGGACAGGGCCCTCGGCGAGCAGTACTTC. Its protein is CATSARDRALGEQYF.

The V call is TRBV19, the J call TRBJ2-7, with 8 bases that match TRBD1. The CDR3 totals 14 residues. From germline, CDR1 is LNHDA and CDR2 SQIVND (reference sequence). After removal of 2 bases from V and 1 base from J, the junction contained 1 base not matched to a gene. CDR3 region: CASSIQGASYEQYF. The DNA for the CDR3 is TGTGCCAGTAGTATACAGGGGGCTTCCTACGAGCAGTACTTC.

This chain links TRBV6-5 with TRBJ2-3, with 12 nucleotides matching TRBD2. The CDR3 consists of 15 residues. In germline, CDR1 is MNHEY, CDR2 SVGAGI. V was clipped by 5 bases and J by 2 bases; unmatched bases: 2. In DNA, the CDR3 is TGTGCCAGCAGTGGACTAGCGGGGCCCACAGATACGCAGTATTTT. As protein: CASSGLAGPTDTQYF.

This clone was seen just once. This rearrangement joins TRBV15 to TRBJ2-7; TRBD1 agrees at 7 bases. The CDR3 spans 16 residues. Trimming removed 0 bases from V and 3 bases from J; junction bases left unmatched: 8. Germline-derived CDR1 and CDR2 are LNHNV and YYDKDF (reference sequence). In DNA, the CDR3 is TGTGCCACCAGCAGAGATACCGGGACAGAATACTACGAGCAGTACTTC. Protein sequence: CATSRDTGTEYYEQYF.

The chain couples TRBV6-6 to TRBJ1-1, with D perhaps TRBD1 (6 bases). CDR1 is MNHNY and CDR2 is SVGAGI in the germline V gene (reference sequence). This CDR3 comprises 14 residues. V dropped 6 bases and J dropped 5 bases, with 16 bases sitting between them. This chain's CDR3 is CASSLLNRDTEAFF. CDR3 DNA sequence: TGTGCCAGCAGCCTACTTAACAGGGATACTGAAGCTTTCTTT.

The V call is TRBV19, the J call TRBJ2-7; a weak D match, TRBD1 (8 bases). The CDR3 has 16 amino acids. Germline CDR1 reads LNHDA; CDR2 reads SQIVND (reference sequence). V lost 1 base and J lost 5, with 18 bases in between. DNA for the CDR3: TGTGCCAGTAGTATAGGCCTAGGACAGGGAGGGGACGAGCAGTACTTC. It encodes CASSIGLGQGGDEQYF.

The rearrangement joins TRBV27 to TRBJ2-5; 10 bases align to TRBD2. The CDR3 has 15 amino acids. Per germline, CDR1 MNHEY and CDR2 SMNVEV (reference sequence). Trimming cost V 2 bases and J 3 bases; bases outside gene matches: 3. CDR3 residues: CASSLGLAVEETQYF. The DNA for the CDR3 is TGTGCCAGCAGTTTAGGACTAGCGGTCGAAGAGACCCAGTACTTC.

This CDR3 is CASSLDAVGAFF. The CDR3 DNA is TGTGCCAGCAGCTTAGATGCGGTCGGAGCTTTCTTT. The chain links TRBV11-3 to TRBJ1-1; D is unresolved. Trimming took 0 bases from V and 10 from J, leaving 9 bases between them. CDR1 is SGHNT and CDR2 is YENEEA in the germline V gene. The CDR3 loop spans 12 amino acids.

This clone came up once. J is TRBJ1-2 and V is TRBV19; D is perhaps TRBD1 (5 bases). The germline V gene encodes CDR1 LNHDA and CDR2 SQIVND (reference sequence). The CDR3 runs 15 residues. Trimming took off 1 base at V and 7 bases at J, with 16 bases between the two ends. This CDR3 is CASSIGGRYRFGYTF. In DNA form, the CDR3 reads TGTGCCAGTAGTATAGGAGGCAGGTACAGGTTTGGCTACACCTTC.

V usage is TRBV5-4 and J usage is TRBJ2-2, with 13 bases fitting TRBD2. The V gene end was trimmed by 2 bases and the J gene end by 6 bases; junction bases not matched to a gene: 7. CDR1 and CDR2 from the germline V gene are SGHNT and YYREEE (reference sequence). The CDR3 runs to 17 residues. CDR3 sequence (DNA): TGTGCCAGCAGCTTTTGGCCACTAGCGGGAGGGCCCGGGGAGCTGTTTTTT. Its protein product is CASSFWPLAGGPGELFF.

The chain couples TRBV6-5 to TRBJ2-7; TRBD1 matches at 7 bases. V gave up 1 base and J gave up 5 bases; unmatched junction bases: 2. CDR1 and CDR2 from the germline V gene are MNHEY and SVGAGI. The CDR3 loop spans 13 amino acids. The CDR3 region is CASSYYRGDEQYF. CDR3 bases: TGTGCCAGCAGTTACTACAGGGGTGACGAGCAGTACTTC.

This clone has only one observation. This may be a read error, as it is one base from a much larger clone. Other DNA sequences in this specimen translate into the identical CDR3. The chain employs TRBV5-1 and TRBJ2-6, with D possibly matching TRBD1 (6 bases). In germline, CDR1 is SGHRS, CDR2 YFSETQ. Trimming took 1 base from V and 7 from J, leaving 15 bases between them. The CDR3 runs to 16 residues. The CDR3 sequence is CASSLNGGMVANVLTF. The CDR3 bases are TGCGCCAGCAGCTTGAATGGGGGCATGGTAGCCAACGTCCTGACTTTC.

V is TRBV30 and J is TRBJ2-7; D might be TRBD1 (5 bases). Looked up from germline, CDR1 is GTSNPN and CDR2 is SVGIG (reference sequence). Trimming shortened V by 2 bases and J by 5 bases, and 13 bases separated the two germline ends. This CDR3 comprises 13 residues. The DNA of the CDR3 is TGTGCCTGGAGTCGGACATCTTCCCACGAGCAGTACTTC. Translation gives CAWSRTSSHEQYF. Using reference TRBV30 and TRBJ2-7 for the parts outside the CDR3, the full variable domain is SQTIHQWPATLVQPVGSPLSLECTVEGTSNPNLYWYRQAAGRGLQLLFYSVGIGQISSEVPQNLSASRPQDRQFILSSKKLLLSDSGFYLCAWSRTSSHEQYFGPGTRLTVT.

The V gene is TRBV6-5, the J gene TRBJ1-4; the match to TRBD1 covers 7 bases. This CDR3 comprises 14 residues. With V trimmed by 5 bases and J by 8 bases, 8 bases remained unmatched. Germline CDR1 and CDR2: MNHEY and SVGAGI. Written as DNA, the CDR3 is TGTGCCAGCAGTCCCGACAGGGATTACGAAAAACTGTTTTTT. This encodes CASSPDRDYEKLFF.

This clone was observed a single time. This chain connects TRBV27 to TRBJ1-1; 7 nucleotides align to TRBD1. The trim removed 3 bases at V and 2 bases at J, leaving 3 bases unmatched. This CDR3 is built from 14 residues. The germline V gene has CDR1 MNHEY and CDR2 SMNVEV (reference sequence). The CDR3, as DNA: TGTGCCAGCAGTTTGGACAGGATTAACACTGAAGCTTTCTTT. It yields the protein CASSLDRINTEAFF.

This chain's CDR3 is CASSVGAGGHEQYF. The CDR3 DNA sequence: TGTGCCAGCAGCGTAGGGGCGGGAGGGCACGAGCAGTACTTC. The chain employs TRBV9 and TRBJ2-7; the match to TRBD2 covers 9 bases. Per the germline V gene, CDR1 is SGDLS and CDR2 is YYNGEE. With V trimmed by 0 bases and J by 5 bases, 3 bases remained unmatched. CDR3 length: 14 residues. The variable domain in full, completed from reference TRBV9 and TRBJ2-7, reads DSGVTQTPKHLITATGQRVTLRCSPRSGDLSVYWYQQSLDQGLQFLIQYYNGEERAKGNILERFSAQQFPDLHSELNLSSLELGDSALYFCASSVGAGGHEQYFGPGTRLTVT.